A selection of T cell receptor beta chains follows, all from one sample in a study of blood T cell repertoires in COVID-19. Produced via immunoSEQ multiplex PCR; TCRdb's table is partial and in-frame only. The sample includes 100,000 to 150,000 clones, over 60% of them seen just once. Sequences were obtained from peripheral blood. The receptors originated from a woman aged 70-85 years with acute or convalescent COVID-19. Both conserved end residues are part of each CDR3.

CDR3aa: CASSFPGQGAETQYF; j_gene: TRBJ2-5; v_gene: TRBV7-8
CDR3aa: CASSTRTGKETQYF; j_gene: TRBJ2-5; v_gene: TRBV9
CDR3aa: CASSYSARPSDYEQYF; j_gene: TRBJ2-7; v_gene: TRBV6-5
CDR3aa: CATSELNEQFF; j_gene: TRBJ2-1; v_gene: TRBV19
CDR3aa: CATSDPRQGTNEKLFF; j_gene: TRBJ1-4; v_gene: TRBV24-1
CDR3aa: CASRPDRASNTEAFF; j_gene: TRBJ1-1; v_gene: TRBV11-2
CDR3aa: CASSSRPSGGATDTQYF; j_gene: TRBJ2-3; v_gene: TRBV13
CDR3aa: CASSSLAGVGTGELFF; j_gene: TRBJ2-2; v_gene: TRBV5-1
CDR3aa: CASSVGGGSYGYTF; j_gene: TRBJ1-2; v_gene: TRBV9
CDR3aa: CASSVGQGRNEKLFF; j_gene: TRBJ1-4; v_gene: TRBV9
CDR3aa: CASSETGTGPYNEQFF; j_gene: TRBJ2-1; v_gene: TRBV10-1
CDR3aa: CASSIDSVRNQPQHF; j_gene: TRBJ1-5; v_gene: TRBV19
CDR3aa: CASSISTSNTEAFF; j_gene: TRBJ1-1; v_gene: TRBV19
CDR3aa: CARTGETQETQYF; j_gene: TRBJ2-5; v_gene: TRBV11-2
CDR3aa: CASSATGGGETQYF; j_gene: TRBJ2-5; v_gene: TRBV2
CDR3aa: CASSQDRDRSYGNTIYF; j_gene: TRBJ1-3; v_gene: TRBV14
CDR3aa: CATGGPGYTF; j_gene: TRBJ1-2; v_gene: TRBV7-9
CDR3aa: CATSDRGTGRSWYQETQYF; j_gene: TRBJ2-5; v_gene: TRBV24-1
CDR3aa: CASSIRGADRPEQYF; j_gene: TRBJ2-7; v_gene: TRBV19
CDR3aa: CASSPSPQSNSNQPQHF; j_gene: TRBJ1-5; v_gene: TRBV27
CDR3aa: CASIPGLLVHEQYF; j_gene: TRBJ2-7; v_gene: TRBV6-5
CDR3aa: CASSPRTSGSQETQYF; j_gene: TRBJ2-5; v_gene: TRBV3-1/TRBV3-2
CDR3aa: CASSSDSGISPLHF; j_gene: TRBJ1-6; v_gene: TRBV5-1
CDR3aa: CAWSKGEWNQPQHF; j_gene: TRBJ1-5; v_gene: TRBV30
CDR3aa: CASSQEGLVSYNEQFF; j_gene: TRBJ2-1; v_gene: TRBV4-2
CDR3aa: CASAREGDGYTF; j_gene: TRBJ1-2; v_gene: TRBV12-3/TRBV12-4
CDR3aa: CATMTGQGSNEQYF; j_gene: TRBJ2-7; v_gene: TRBV10-3
CDR3aa: CASSVDTAGSPLHF; j_gene: TRBJ1-6; v_gene: TRBV9
CDR3aa: CASSVSGGADTQYF; j_gene: TRBJ2-3; v_gene: TRBV13
CDR3aa: CASSPGQSHTGELFF; j_gene: TRBJ2-2; v_gene: TRBV2
CDR3aa: CASSIEDKKVYGYTF; j_gene: TRBJ1-2; v_gene: TRBV5-5
CDR3aa: CASSVGRGEAGNTIYF; j_gene: TRBJ1-3; v_gene: TRBV6-1
CDR3aa: CASSRTSGDEQFF; j_gene: TRBJ2-1; v_gene: TRBV6-4
CDR3aa: CATSAAWTGNQPQHF; j_gene: TRBJ1-5; v_gene: TRBV19
CDR3aa: CASSRDRGYNEQFF; j_gene: TRBJ2-1; v_gene: TRBV7-2
CDR3aa: CASSQIQSSYEQYF; j_gene: TRBJ2-7; v_gene: TRBV4-1
CDR3aa: CASSEALADPSYNEQFF; j_gene: TRBJ2-1; v_gene: TRBV2
CDR3aa: CASTPRASGTGELFF; j_gene: TRBJ2-2; v_gene: TRBV27
CDR3aa: CAISDTARGYQPQHF; j_gene: TRBJ1-5; v_gene: TRBV10-3
CDR3aa: CASRPSVSYNEQFF; j_gene: TRBJ2-1; v_gene: TRBV19
CDR3aa: CASSLGSDRVAFF; j_gene: TRBJ1-1; v_gene: TRBV7-9
CDR3aa: CASSVGAGSNEKLFF; j_gene: TRBJ1-4; v_gene: TRBV9
CDR3aa: CASSRLSNGEQFF; j_gene: TRBJ2-1; v_gene: TRBV27
CDR3aa: CASSQDLGRAASNYGYTF; j_gene: TRBJ1-2; v_gene: TRBV4-3
CDR3aa: CASSMGTGAHQETQYF; j_gene: TRBJ2-5; v_gene: TRBV19
CDR3aa: CASKDTNYGYTF; j_gene: TRBJ1-2; v_gene: TRBV6-5
CDR3aa: CASTLNWGVGELFF; j_gene: TRBJ2-2; v_gene: TRBV5-1
CDR3aa: CASSETNTDTQYF; j_gene: TRBJ2-3; v_gene: TRBV9
CDR3aa: CASLREYNSPLHF; j_gene: TRBJ1-6; v_gene: TRBV6-6
CDR3aa: CASSDQGVAADTQYF; j_gene: TRBJ2-3; v_gene: TRBV6-4
CDR3aa: CASSILPRPRQAGNTIYF; j_gene: TRBJ1-3; v_gene: TRBV19
CDR3aa: CASREKDSSGNTIYF; j_gene: TRBJ1-3; v_gene: TRBV5-4